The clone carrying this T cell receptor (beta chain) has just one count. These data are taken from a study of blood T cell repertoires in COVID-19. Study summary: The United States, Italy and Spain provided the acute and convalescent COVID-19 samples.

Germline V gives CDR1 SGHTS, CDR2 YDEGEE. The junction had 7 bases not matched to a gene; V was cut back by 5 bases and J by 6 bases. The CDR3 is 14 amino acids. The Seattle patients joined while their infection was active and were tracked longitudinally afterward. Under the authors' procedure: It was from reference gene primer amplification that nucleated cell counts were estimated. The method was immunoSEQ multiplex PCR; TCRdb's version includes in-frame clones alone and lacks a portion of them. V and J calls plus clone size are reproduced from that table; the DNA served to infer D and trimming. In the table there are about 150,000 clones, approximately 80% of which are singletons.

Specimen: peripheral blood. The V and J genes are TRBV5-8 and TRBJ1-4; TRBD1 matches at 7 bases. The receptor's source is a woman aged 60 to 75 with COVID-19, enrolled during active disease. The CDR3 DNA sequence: TGTGCCAGCAGTTTCGGGACAGCTTATGAAAAACTGTTTTTT. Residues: CASSFGTAYEKLFF. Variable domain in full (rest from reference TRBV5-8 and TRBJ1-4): EAGVTQSPTHLIKTRGQQATLRCSPISGHTSVYWYQQALGLGLQFLLWYDEGEERNRGNFPPRFSGRQFPNYSSELNVNALELEDSALYLCASSFGTAYEKLFFGSGTQLSVL.